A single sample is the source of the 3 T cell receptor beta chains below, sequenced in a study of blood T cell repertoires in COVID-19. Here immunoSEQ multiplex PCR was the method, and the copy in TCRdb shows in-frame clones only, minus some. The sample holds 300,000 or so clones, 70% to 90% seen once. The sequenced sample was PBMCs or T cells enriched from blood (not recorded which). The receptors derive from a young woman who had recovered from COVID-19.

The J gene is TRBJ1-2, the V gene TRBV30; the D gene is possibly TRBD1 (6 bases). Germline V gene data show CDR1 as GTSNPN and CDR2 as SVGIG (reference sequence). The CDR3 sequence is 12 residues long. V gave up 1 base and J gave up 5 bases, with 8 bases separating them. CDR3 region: CAWSGTGYGYTF. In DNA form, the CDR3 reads TGTGCCTGGAGTGGAACAGGGTATGGCTACACCTTC.

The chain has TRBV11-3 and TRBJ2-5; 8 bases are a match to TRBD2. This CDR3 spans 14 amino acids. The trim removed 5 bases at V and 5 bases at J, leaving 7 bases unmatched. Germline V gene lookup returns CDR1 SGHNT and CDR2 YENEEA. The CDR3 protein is CASSVTGGTETQYF. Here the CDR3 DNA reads TGTGCCAGCAGCGTCACGGGGGGGACGGAGACCCAGTACTTC. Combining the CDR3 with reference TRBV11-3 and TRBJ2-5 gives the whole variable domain EAGVVQSPRYKIIEKKQPVAFWCNPISGHNTLYWYLQNLGQGPELLIRYENEEAVDDSQLPKDRFSAERLKGVDSTLKIQPAELGDSAVYLCASSVTGGTETQYFGPGTRLLVL.

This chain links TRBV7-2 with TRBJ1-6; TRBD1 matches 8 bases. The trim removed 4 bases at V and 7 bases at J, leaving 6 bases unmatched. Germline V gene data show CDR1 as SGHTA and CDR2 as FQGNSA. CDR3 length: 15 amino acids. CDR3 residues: CASSSAGTGNSPLHF. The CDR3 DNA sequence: TGTGCCAGCAGCTCTGCCGGGACAGGAAATTCACCCCTCCACTTT.